This TCR beta chain was retrieved from a study of cytomegalovirus exposure and HLA in healthy donors. Assay: immunoSEQ multiplex PCR; the TCRdb copy retains only in-frame clones and omits some. The table has some 90,000 clones, 87% seen once; the top ten hold 3.9%. Looked up from germline, CDR1 is SEHNR and CDR2 is FQNEAQ (reference sequence). Trimming pared 4 bases from V and 3 bases from J, leaving 10 bases between. The CDR3 has 13 amino acids. As to this clone: Its antigen is currently unknown.

The study, taken as a whole, reports: Researchers counted around 180 TCR beta chains as cytomegalovirus-associated.

The sequence derives from a woman aged 30 to 39 in good health and CMV-seronegative. The sample taken for sequencing was PBMCs. The rearrangement links TRBV7-9 to TRBJ2-7, with D perhaps matching TRBD1 (6 bases). CDR3 nucleotide sequence: TGTGCCAGCAGCTGGGGGCCAGACTACGAGCAGTACTTC. It yields the protein CASSWGPDYEQYF.